Each of the 9 T cell receptor beta chains below was sequenced from the same sample in a study of blood T cell repertoires in COVID-19. The repertoire was sequenced with immunoSEQ multiplex PCR; TCRdb's copy has only in-frame clones and lacks some. The sample has 330,000 or so clones, approximately 89% seen once. Sequencing input: peripheral blood. Source of these receptors: a woman aged 55-70 years with COVID-19, enrolled during active disease.

The V and J genes are TRBV29-1 and TRBJ2-1, with 9 bases aligning to TRBD2. The V and J ends lost 5 bases and 5 bases, in that order; junction bases with no gene match: 10. Germline V gene data show CDR1 as SQVTM and CDR2 as ANQGSEA. This CDR3 is 15 amino acids long. CDR3 nucleotides: TGCAGCGTTCCTAATCTAGCGGGGCTGAACAATGAGCAGTTCTTC. This encodes CSVPNLAGLNNEQFF.

Concerning this clone itself: Other nucleotide sequences in the sample specify the same CDR3. V usage is TRBV6-5 and J usage is TRBJ2-7; no reliable D call. Germline-derived CDR1 and CDR2 are MNHEY and SVGAGI. V gave up 4 bases and J gave up 4 bases, with 5 bases separating them. This CDR3 region has 11 residues. CDR3 region: CASSFAYEQYF. The CDR3 DNA follows: TGTGCCAGCAGTTTCGCGTACGAGCAGTACTTC.

The chain joins TRBV19 to TRBJ2-2; D might be TRBD2 (6 bases). The CDR3 contains 16 residues. V lost 7 bases and J 0 bases, leaving 15 bases between the germline ends. Germline lookup yields CDR1 LNHDA and CDR2 SQIVND (reference sequence). The CDR3 sequence: CASNLEGPSNTGELFF. DNA for the CDR3: TGTGCCAGTAACTTGGAGGGACCGTCGAACACCGGGGAGCTGTTTTTT.

This chain links TRBV29-1 with TRBJ2-3, with D possibly TRBD1 on 6 matching bases. Germline assignment: CDR1 SQVTM and CDR2 ANQGSEA. This CDR3 region has 14 residues. V was trimmed by 2 bases and J by 4 bases, leaving 13 bases between them. CDR3 residues: CSVEKGHGADTQYF. The CDR3 region has the DNA TGCAGCGTTGAAAAGGGACACGGTGCAGATACGCAGTATTTT.

As DNA, the CDR3 is TGTGCCAGCAGTCCGACGGGACAGGGGGCGAGTCTCTATGGCTACACCTTC. Translation: CASSPTGQGASLYGYTF. The rearrangement links TRBV6-6 to TRBJ1-2, with 12 nucleotides matching TRBD1. Germline V gene data show CDR1 as MNHNY and CDR2 as SVGAGI (reference sequence). The V and J ends lost 5 bases and 4 bases, in that order; junction bases with no gene match: 11. The CDR3 loop spans 17 amino acids.

The chain uses TRBV2 and TRBJ1-6; D gene uncertain. V lost 4 bases and J 6 bases, leaving 7 bases between the germline ends. This CDR3 is built from 13 residues. The germline gives CDR1 SNHLY, CDR2 FYNNEI. The CDR3 nucleotides are TGTGCCAGCAGTGGGGCAGGTAATTCACCCCTCCACTTT. This codes for CASSGAGNSPLHF.

This clone came up once. The chain joins TRBV28 to TRBJ1-3; D may be TRBD1 (5 bases). V was cut by 6 bases and J by 9 bases, with 18 bases left in between. This CDR3 is built from 14 residues. CDR1 is MDHEN and CDR2 is SYDVKM in the germline V gene. The CDR3 nucleotides are TGTGCCAGCAGGGACAAGATCCCCCCGGGCACCATATATTTT. Its translation: CASRDKIPPGTIYF.

V and J are TRBV7-3 and TRBJ1-3; TRBD1 matches 8 bases. The CDR3 is 14 amino acids. The junction had 4 bases not matched to a gene; V was cut back by 5 bases and J by 4 bases. Germline V gene sequence: CDR1 SGHTA, CDR2 FQGTGA. The CDR3 reads CASSKTGVGNTIYF. The DNA for the CDR3 is TGTGCCAGCAGCAAGACAGGGGTAGGAAACACCATATATTTT.

The chain couples TRBV7-8 to TRBJ2-7; 8 nucleotides match TRBD1. J was trimmed by 1 base and V by 5 bases; bases with no gene match: 7. Germline V gene data show CDR1 as SGHVS and CDR2 as FQNEAQ. The CDR3 is made up of 15 amino acids. CDR3 in amino acids: CASSASRDRSYEQYF. In DNA form, the CDR3 reads TGTGCCAGCAGCGCCAGCCGGGACAGGTCCTACGAGCAGTACTTC.